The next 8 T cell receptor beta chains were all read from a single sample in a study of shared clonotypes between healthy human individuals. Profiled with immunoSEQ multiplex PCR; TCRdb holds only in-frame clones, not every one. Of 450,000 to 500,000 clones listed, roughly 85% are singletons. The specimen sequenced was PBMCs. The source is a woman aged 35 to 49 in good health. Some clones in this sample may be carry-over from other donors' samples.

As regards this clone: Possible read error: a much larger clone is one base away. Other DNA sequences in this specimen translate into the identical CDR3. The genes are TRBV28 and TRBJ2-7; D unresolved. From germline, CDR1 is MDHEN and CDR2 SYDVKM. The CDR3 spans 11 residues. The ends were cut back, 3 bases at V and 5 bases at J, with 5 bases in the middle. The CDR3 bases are TGTGCCAGCAGTTTCCTCCACGAGCAGTACTTC. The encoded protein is CASSFLHEQYF.

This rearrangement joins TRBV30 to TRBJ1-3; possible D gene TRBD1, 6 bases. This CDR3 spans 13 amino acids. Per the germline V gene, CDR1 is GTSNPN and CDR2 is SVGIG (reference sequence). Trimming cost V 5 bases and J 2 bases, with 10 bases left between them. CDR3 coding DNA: TGTGCCTGGGTACAGGGAACTGGAAACACCATATATTTT. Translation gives CAWVQGTGNTIYF.

The CDR3: CASGPGQGAWGYTF. The CDR3 bases are TGTGCCAGCGGACCGGGACAGGGGGCGTGGGGCTACACCTTC. The gene calls are TRBV7-9 and TRBJ1-2; 12 positions match TRBD1. This CDR3 has 14 residues. V gave up 8 bases and J gave up 8 bases; unmatched junction bases: 9. CDR1 SEHNR and CDR2 FQNEAQ come from the germline V gene (reference sequence).

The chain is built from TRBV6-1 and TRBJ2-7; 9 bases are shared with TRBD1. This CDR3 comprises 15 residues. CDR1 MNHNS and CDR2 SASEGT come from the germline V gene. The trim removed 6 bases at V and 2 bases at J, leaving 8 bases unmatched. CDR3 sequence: CASSLLTGGPYEQYF. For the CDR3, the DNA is TGTGCCAGCAGCCTGCTGACAGGGGGACCCTACGAGCAGTACTTC.

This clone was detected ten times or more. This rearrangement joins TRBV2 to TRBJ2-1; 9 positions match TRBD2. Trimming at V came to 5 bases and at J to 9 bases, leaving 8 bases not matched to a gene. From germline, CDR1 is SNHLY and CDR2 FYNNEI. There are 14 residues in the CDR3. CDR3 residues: CASSLAGVGVEQFF. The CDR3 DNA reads TGTGCCAGCAGTTTAGCGGGAGTGGGGGTTGAGCAGTTCTTC.

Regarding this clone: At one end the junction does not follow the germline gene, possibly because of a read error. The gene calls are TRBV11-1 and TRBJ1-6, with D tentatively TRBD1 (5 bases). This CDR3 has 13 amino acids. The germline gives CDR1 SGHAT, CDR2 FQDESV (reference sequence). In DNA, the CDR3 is TGCGCCAGCAGCTCAGTGGGGGTCTCACCCCTCCACTTT. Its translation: CASSSVGVSPLHF.

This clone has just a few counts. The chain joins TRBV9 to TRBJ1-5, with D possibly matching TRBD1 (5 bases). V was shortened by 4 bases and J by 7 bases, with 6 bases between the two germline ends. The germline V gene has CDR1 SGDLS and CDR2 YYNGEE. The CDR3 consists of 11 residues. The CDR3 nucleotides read TGTGCCAGCAGCTGGGGGCAGCCCCAGCATTTT. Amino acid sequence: CASSWGQPQHF.

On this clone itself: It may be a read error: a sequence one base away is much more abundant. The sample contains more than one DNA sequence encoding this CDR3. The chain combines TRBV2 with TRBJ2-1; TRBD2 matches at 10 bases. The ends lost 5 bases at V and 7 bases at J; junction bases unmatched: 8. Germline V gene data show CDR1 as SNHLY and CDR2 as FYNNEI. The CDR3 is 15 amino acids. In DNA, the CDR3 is TGTGCCAGCAGTAGGATAGCGGGGGGTAGGAATGAGCAGTTCTTC. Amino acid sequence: CASSRIAGGRNEQFF.